A selection of T cell receptor beta chains follows, all from one sample in a study of T cells after yellow fever vaccination. TCRdb re-analysed the 5' RACE reads in MiXCR, keeping a single row per CDR3 protein. In the table there are about 350,000 distinct CDR3 sequences, around a tenth of which are singletons. Sequencing used PBMCs, obtained on the day of the first yellow fever vaccination. Receptor source: a man aged 18 to 29 who received the YFV17D yellow fever vaccine. Each CDR3 is given with its conserved first and last residue. D genes are given only for firm matches. Not all rows give a size; the values are once, few, many and, for expanded clones, a class.

d_gene: TRBD1; j_gene: TRBJ2-2; abundance: few; v_gene: TRBV7-9; len: 15; CDR3nt: TGTGCCAGCAGCTTCCAGACAGGGCTGACCGGGGAGCTGTTTTTT; CDR3aa: CASSFQTGLTGELFF
d_gene: TRBD1; j_gene: TRBJ2-2; abundance: .; v_gene: TRBV20-1; len: 13; CDR3nt: TGCAGTGTCATGGGACAGGGGACCGGGGAGCTGTTTTTT; CDR3aa: CSVMGQGTGELFF
d_gene: .; j_gene: TRBJ1-1; abundance: .; v_gene: TRBV5-5; len: 14; CDR3nt: TGTGCCAGCAGCTGGGTTTCCATGAGAACTGAAGCTTTCTTT; CDR3aa: CASSWVSMRTEAFF
d_gene: TRBD1; j_gene: TRBJ2-5; abundance: .; v_gene: TRBV4-1; len: 15; CDR3nt: TGCGCCAGCAGCCGAACCGTGGGACAGCAAGAGACCCAGTACTTC; CDR3aa: CASSRTVGQQETQYF
d_gene: .; j_gene: TRBJ2-2; abundance: .; v_gene: TRBV27; len: 13; CDR3nt: TGTGCCAGCAGTTTAAGGCAGGCCGGGGAGCTGTTTTTT; CDR3aa: CASSLRQAGELFF
d_gene: TRBD1; j_gene: TRBJ2-3; abundance: few; v_gene: TRBV5-1; len: 12; CDR3nt: TGCGCCAGCAGCGGACAGGCAGATACGCAGTATTTT; CDR3aa: CASSGQADTQYF
d_gene: TRBD1; j_gene: TRBJ2-7; abundance: few; v_gene: TRBV4-2; len: 14; CDR3nt: TGTGCCAGCAGCCAGGGACAGGGGGCCTACGAGCAGTACTTC; CDR3aa: CASSQGQGAYEQYF
d_gene: .; j_gene: TRBJ2-4; abundance: .; v_gene: TRBV9; len: 15; CDR3nt: TGTGCCAGCAGCGCACAACAGGGTACCGGGGACATTCAGTACTTC; CDR3aa: CASSAQQGTGDIQYF
d_gene: TRBD2; j_gene: TRBJ2-3; abundance: few; v_gene: TRBV12-3/TRBV12-4; len: 17; CDR3nt: TGTGCCAGCAGTTTTGAGAGCGGGGGGGCGGGAGCAGATACGCAGTATTTT; CDR3aa: CASSFESGGAGADTQYF
d_gene: .; j_gene: TRBJ2-3; abundance: few; v_gene: TRBV7-2; len: 12; CDR3nt: TGTGCCAGCAGCTTACCCCCCATGTCGCAGTATTTT; CDR3aa: CASSLPPMSQYF
d_gene: .; j_gene: TRBJ1-1; abundance: few; v_gene: TRBV6-1; len: 13; CDR3nt: TGTGCCAGCAGTGGCCTTGGGAACACTGAAGCTTTCTTT; CDR3aa: CASSGLGNTEAFF
d_gene: TRBD2; j_gene: TRBJ2-1; abundance: few; v_gene: TRBV11-2; len: 18; CDR3nt: TGTGCCAGCAGCCCCCGCCCCCCAGCGGGGGGTTACTACAATGAGCAGTTCTTC; CDR3aa: CASSPRPPAGGYYNEQFF
d_gene: .; j_gene: TRBJ1-3; abundance: many; v_gene: TRBV6-2/TRBV6-3; len: 12; CDR3nt: TGTGCCACCGGGTCCTCTGGAAACACCATATATTTT; CDR3aa: CATGSSGNTIYF
d_gene: .; j_gene: TRBJ2-3; abundance: .; v_gene: TRBV5-4; len: 14; CDR3nt: TGTGCCAGCAGCTTGGAGGGGACCGGAGATACGCAGTATTTT; CDR3aa: CASSLEGTGDTQYF
d_gene: .; j_gene: TRBJ1-5; abundance: .; v_gene: TRBV6-2/TRBV6-3; len: 14; CDR3nt: TGTGCCAGCAGGTCAGGGTATAGCAATCAGCCCCAGCATTTT; CDR3aa: CASRSGYSNQPQHF
d_gene: TRBD2; j_gene: TRBJ2-3; abundance: many; v_gene: TRBV5-1; len: 18; CDR3nt: TGCGCCAGCAGCCCGGCGACTAGCGGGGGGCGATTCACAGATACGCAGTATTTT; CDR3aa: CASSPATSGGRFTDTQYF
d_gene: TRBD1; j_gene: TRBJ1-6; abundance: few; v_gene: TRBV7-8; len: 16; CDR3nt: TGTGCCAGCAGGGCAGGGACAGGGGGCAATAATTCACCCCTCCACTTT; CDR3aa: CASRAGTGGNNSPLHF
d_gene: .; j_gene: TRBJ2-3; abundance: few; v_gene: TRBV24-1; len: 16; CDR3nt: TGTGCCACCAGTGCAAGGTCAGCTTATTCGAGGCGCGAGCAGTATTTT; CDR3aa: CATSARSAYSRREQYF
d_gene: .; j_gene: TRBJ1-2; abundance: many; v_gene: TRBV5-4; len: 13; CDR3nt: TGTGCCAGCAGCTTGCCAGATTTATATGGCTACACCTTC; CDR3aa: CASSLPDLYGYTF
d_gene: .; j_gene: TRBJ1-2; abundance: few; v_gene: TRBV18; len: 15; CDR3nt: TGTGCCAGCTCACCACCCAACACAGCTAACTATGGCTACACCTTC; CDR3aa: CASSPPNTANYGYTF
d_gene: .; j_gene: TRBJ2-1; abundance: .; v_gene: TRBV7-2; len: 15; CDR3nt: TGTGCCAGCAGCCAGAGGACAGATTACTACAATGAGCAGTTCTTC; CDR3aa: CASSQRTDYYNEQFF
d_gene: TRBD1; j_gene: TRBJ2-7; abundance: .; v_gene: TRBV7-2; len: 13; CDR3nt: TGTGCCAGCAGCTCAAGGACAGGCTACGAGCTGTACTTC; CDR3aa: CASSSRTGYELYF
d_gene: TRBD2; j_gene: TRBJ2-1; abundance: .; v_gene: TRBV24-1; len: 15; CDR3nt: TGTGCCACCAGTGAGGCGGGTCCGGGAGGGGATGAGCAGTTCTTC; CDR3aa: CATSEAGPGGDEQFF
d_gene: .; j_gene: TRBJ1-6; abundance: .; v_gene: TRBV5-1; len: 14; CDR3nt: TGCGCCAGCAGCTTGAGCCCTATGAATTCACCCCTCCACTTT; CDR3aa: CASSLSPMNSPLHF
d_gene: TRBD1; j_gene: TRBJ2-5; abundance: .; v_gene: TRBV20-1; len: 14; CDR3nt: TGCAGCCCTACACAGGGGATGAATGGGGAGACCCAGTACTTC; CDR3aa: CSPTQGMNGETQYF
d_gene: TRBD1; j_gene: TRBJ2-1; abundance: many; v_gene: TRBV12-3/TRBV12-4; len: 13; CDR3nt: TGTGCCAGCAGCCCGGGACAGTACAATGAGCAGTTCTTC; CDR3aa: CASSPGQYNEQFF
d_gene: .; j_gene: TRBJ1-1; abundance: .; v_gene: TRBV5-1; len: 16; CDR3nt: TGCGCCAGCAGCCGTGTGGCGGAGATAATGAACACTGAAGCTTTCTTT; CDR3aa: CASSRVAEIMNTEAFF
d_gene: .; j_gene: TRBJ1-4; abundance: .; v_gene: TRBV2; len: 13; CDR3nt: TGTGCCAGCAGACCGACAGTGTCTGAAAAACTGTTTTTT; CDR3aa: CASRPTVSEKLFF
d_gene: .; j_gene: TRBJ2-5; abundance: many; v_gene: TRBV7-6; len: 14; CDR3nt: TGTGCCAGCAGCTTAACAGTTAACCAAGAGACCCAGTACTTC; CDR3aa: CASSLTVNQETQYF
d_gene: .; j_gene: TRBJ2-5; abundance: few; v_gene: TRBV27; len: 13; CDR3nt: TGTGCCAGCAGTACTGGGGAGGAAGAGACCCAGTACTTC; CDR3aa: CASSTGEEETQYF
d_gene: TRBD2; j_gene: TRBJ2-3; abundance: few; v_gene: TRBV12-3/TRBV12-4; len: 16; CDR3nt: TGTGCCAGCAGTTTCGGCGGGGGGGCCTCCGGAGATACGCAGTATTTT; CDR3aa: CASSFGGGASGDTQYF
d_gene: TRBD2; j_gene: TRBJ2-1; abundance: few; v_gene: TRBV7-2; len: 16; CDR3nt: TGTGCCAGCAGCCGGCCGACTAGCGGGGGGGACAATGAGCAGTTCTTC; CDR3aa: CASSRPTSGGDNEQFF
d_gene: .; j_gene: TRBJ1-1; abundance: few; v_gene: TRBV4-3; len: 16; CDR3nt: TGCGCCAGCAGCCAAGCGACTGGATACCCTAACACTGAAGCTTTCTTT; CDR3aa: CASSQATGYPNTEAFF
d_gene: .; j_gene: TRBJ2-7; abundance: few; v_gene: TRBV7-9; len: 13; CDR3nt: TGTGCCAGCAACCAGGGGCCGTCAGGCGAGCAGTACTTC; CDR3aa: CASNQGPSGEQYF
d_gene: .; j_gene: TRBJ1-2; abundance: few; v_gene: TRBV7-2; len: 14; CDR3nt: TGTGCCAGCAGCTTAGGGGCGAGGAACTATGGCTACACCTTC; CDR3aa: CASSLGARNYGYTF
d_gene: TRBD1; j_gene: TRBJ1-2; abundance: .; v_gene: TRBV5-1; len: 13; CDR3nt: TGCGCCAGCCACTCTACAGGGGTTCGTGGCTACACCTTC; CDR3aa: CASHSTGVRGYTF
d_gene: .; j_gene: TRBJ1-5; abundance: few; v_gene: TRBV19; len: 15; CDR3nt: TGTGCCAGTAGTTCTACCGCGGGACGAGGGAAGCCCCAGCATTTT; CDR3aa: CASSSTAGRGKPQHF
d_gene: .; j_gene: TRBJ2-1; abundance: many; v_gene: TRBV5-1; len: 15; CDR3nt: TGCGCCAGCAGCTTGGCAGTCCTAACAAACAATGAGCAGTTCTTC; CDR3aa: CASSLAVLTNNEQFF
d_gene: TRBD1; j_gene: TRBJ2-1; abundance: few; v_gene: TRBV7-2; len: 16; CDR3nt: TGTGCCAGCAGCTCCGGTGTGGGACAGGGGTACAATGAGCAGTTCTTC; CDR3aa: CASSSGVGQGYNEQFF
d_gene: .; j_gene: TRBJ1-6; abundance: few; v_gene: TRBV4-3; len: 16; CDR3nt: TGCGCCAGCAGCCAAAGAGACAGCTCCTATAATTCACCCCTCCACTTT; CDR3aa: CASSQRDSSYNSPLHF
d_gene: .; j_gene: TRBJ1-2; abundance: .; v_gene: TRBV5-6; len: 15; CDR3nt: TGTGCCAGCAGCTTGGGAACAGCCGAACTCTATGGCTACACCTTC; CDR3aa: CASSLGTAELYGYTF
d_gene: .; j_gene: TRBJ1-5; abundance: .; v_gene: TRBV20-1; len: 13; CDR3nt: TGCAGTGGGGGGGGGACTAGCAATCAGCCCCAGCATTTT; CDR3aa: CSGGGTSNQPQHF
d_gene: .; j_gene: TRBJ2-2; abundance: .; v_gene: TRBV24-1; len: 17; CDR3nt: TGTGCCACCAGTGATTCCCACTGGGGCCGTAGCACCGGGGAGCTGTTTTTT; CDR3aa: CATSDSHWGRSTGELFF
d_gene: .; j_gene: TRBJ1-1; abundance: few; v_gene: TRBV12-3/TRBV12-4; len: 15; CDR3nt: TGTGCCAGCAGTTTAGCGGGAGCCTGGGGGACTGAAGCTTTCTTT; CDR3aa: CASSLAGAWGTEAFF